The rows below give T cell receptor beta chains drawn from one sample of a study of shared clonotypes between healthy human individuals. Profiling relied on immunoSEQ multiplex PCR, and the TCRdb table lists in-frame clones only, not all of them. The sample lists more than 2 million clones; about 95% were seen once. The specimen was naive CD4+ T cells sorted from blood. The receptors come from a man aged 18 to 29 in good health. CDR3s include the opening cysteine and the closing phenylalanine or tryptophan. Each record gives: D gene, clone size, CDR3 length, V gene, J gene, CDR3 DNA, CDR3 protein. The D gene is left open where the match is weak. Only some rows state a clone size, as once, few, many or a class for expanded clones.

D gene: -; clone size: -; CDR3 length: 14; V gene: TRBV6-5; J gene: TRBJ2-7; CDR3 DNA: TGTGCCAGCAGTTACTCTGGACTCCACTACGAGCAGTACTTC; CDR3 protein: CASSYSGLHYEQYF
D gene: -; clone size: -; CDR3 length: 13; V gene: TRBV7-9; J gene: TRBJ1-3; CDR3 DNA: TGTGCCAGCAGCTTAGATGGGCCGAACACCATATATTTT; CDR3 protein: CASSLDGPNTIYF
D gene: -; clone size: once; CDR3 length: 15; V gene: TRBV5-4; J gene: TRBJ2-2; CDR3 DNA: TGTGCCAGCGGAACCGGGGGAGCGGGCACCGGGGAGCTGTTTTTT; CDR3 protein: CASGTGGAGTGELFF
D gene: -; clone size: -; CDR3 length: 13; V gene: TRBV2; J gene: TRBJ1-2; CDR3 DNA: TGTGCCAGCAGCGACACGGGGAACTATGGCTACACCTTC; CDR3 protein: CASSDTGNYGYTF
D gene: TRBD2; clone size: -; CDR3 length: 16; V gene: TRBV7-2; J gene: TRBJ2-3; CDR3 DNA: TGTGCCAGCAGCCACCGTGATAGCGGGAGGCCAGATACGCAGTATTTT; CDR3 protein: CASSHRDSGRPDTQYF
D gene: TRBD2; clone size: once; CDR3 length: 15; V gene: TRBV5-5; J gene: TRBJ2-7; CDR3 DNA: TGTGCCAGCAGCATTGCGGCTAGCGGGAGTTACGAGCAGTACTTC; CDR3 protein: CASSIAASGSYEQYF
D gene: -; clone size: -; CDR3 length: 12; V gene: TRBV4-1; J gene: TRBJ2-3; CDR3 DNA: TGCGCCAGCAGCCAAGATAGAGATACGCAGTATTTT; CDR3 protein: CASSQDRDTQYF
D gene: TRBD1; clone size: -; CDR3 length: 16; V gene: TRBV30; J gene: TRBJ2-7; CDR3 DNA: TGTGCCTGGAGTTTAAGGAAACTGACAGGGCTCGGCGAGCAGTACTTC; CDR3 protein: CAWSLRKLTGLGEQYF
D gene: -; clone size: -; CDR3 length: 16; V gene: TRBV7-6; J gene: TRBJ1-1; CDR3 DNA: TGTGCCAGCAGCTTAGGAACCGCAGAGATAAACACTGAAGCTTTCTTT; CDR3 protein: CASSLGTAEINTEAFF
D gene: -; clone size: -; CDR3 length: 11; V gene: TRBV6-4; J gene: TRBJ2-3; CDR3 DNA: TGTGCCAGCAGTGGCGGAGATACGCAGTATTTT; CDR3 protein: CASSGGDTQYF
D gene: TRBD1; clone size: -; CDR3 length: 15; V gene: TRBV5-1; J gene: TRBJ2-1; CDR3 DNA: TGCGCCAGCAGCTTGCTGGGACAGGGCTACAATGAGCAGTTCTTC; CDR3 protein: CASSLLGQGYNEQFF
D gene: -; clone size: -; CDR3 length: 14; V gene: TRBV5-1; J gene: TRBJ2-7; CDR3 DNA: TGCGCCAGCAGCTTAGATCGGCGGACCTACGAGCAGTACTTC; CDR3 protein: CASSLDRRTYEQYF
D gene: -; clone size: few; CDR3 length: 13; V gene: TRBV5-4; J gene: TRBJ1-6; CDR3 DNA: TGTGCCAGCAGCTTGTTCGGTAATTCACCCCTCCACTTT; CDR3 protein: CASSLFGNSPLHF
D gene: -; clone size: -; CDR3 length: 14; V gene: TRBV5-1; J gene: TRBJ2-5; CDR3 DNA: TGCGCCAGCAGCTTCAGGGGAGAGAGGGAGACCCAGTACTTC; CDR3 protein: CASSFRGERETQYF
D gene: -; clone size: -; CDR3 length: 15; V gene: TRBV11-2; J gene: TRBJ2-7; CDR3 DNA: TGTGCCAGCAGCTCTCCCCAGGGACCTAGCTACGAGCAGTACTTC; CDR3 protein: CASSSPQGPSYEQYF
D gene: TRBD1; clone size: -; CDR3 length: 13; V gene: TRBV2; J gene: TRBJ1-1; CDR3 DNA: TGTGCCAATGGGACAGGGGTGAACACTGAAGCTTTCTTT; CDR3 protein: CANGTGVNTEAFF
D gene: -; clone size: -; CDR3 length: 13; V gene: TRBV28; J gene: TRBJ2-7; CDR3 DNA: TGTGCCAGCAACCGAGGCGGCACCTACGAGCAGTACTTC; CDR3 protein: CASNRGGTYEQYF
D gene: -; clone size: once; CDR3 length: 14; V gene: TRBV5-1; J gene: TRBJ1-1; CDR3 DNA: TGCGCCAGCAGCTTGACGGGACTGAACACTGAAGCTTTCTTT; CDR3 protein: CASSLTGLNTEAFF
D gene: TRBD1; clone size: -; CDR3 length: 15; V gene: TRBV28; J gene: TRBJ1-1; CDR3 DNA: TGTGCCAGCAGTTTAGGGGGACAGGGAGGAACTGAAGCTTTCTTT; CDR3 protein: CASSLGGQGGTEAFF
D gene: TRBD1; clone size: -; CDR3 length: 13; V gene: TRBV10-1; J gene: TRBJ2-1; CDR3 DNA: TGCGCCAGCAGTGCGGACAGGGTCTATGAGCAGTTCTTC; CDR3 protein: CASSADRVYEQFF
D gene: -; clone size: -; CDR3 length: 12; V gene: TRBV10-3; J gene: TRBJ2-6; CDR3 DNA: TGTGCCATCAGGACAGGCCTAAACGTCCTGACTTTC; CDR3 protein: CAIRTGLNVLTF
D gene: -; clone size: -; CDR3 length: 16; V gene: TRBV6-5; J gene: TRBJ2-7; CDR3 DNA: TGTGCCAGCAGTTACTCCCAGCTAAGGGCACCTTACGAGCAGTACTTC; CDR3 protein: CASSYSQLRAPYEQYF